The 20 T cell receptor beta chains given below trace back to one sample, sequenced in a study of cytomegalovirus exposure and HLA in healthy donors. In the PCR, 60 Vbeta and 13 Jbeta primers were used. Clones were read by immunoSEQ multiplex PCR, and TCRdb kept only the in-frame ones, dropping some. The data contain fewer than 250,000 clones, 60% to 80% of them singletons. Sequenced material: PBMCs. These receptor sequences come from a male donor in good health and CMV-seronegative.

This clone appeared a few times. This chain's CDR3 is CASSLSRRSDTQYF. CDR3 sequence (DNA): TGTGCCAGCAGTTTAAGTCGGAGATCAGATACGCAGTATTTT. V is TRBV27 and J is TRBJ2-3; no clear D. Trimming took off 2 bases at V and 4 bases at J, with 10 bases between the two ends. Per germline, CDR1 MNHEY and CDR2 SMNVEV (reference sequence). This CDR3 is 14 amino acids long.

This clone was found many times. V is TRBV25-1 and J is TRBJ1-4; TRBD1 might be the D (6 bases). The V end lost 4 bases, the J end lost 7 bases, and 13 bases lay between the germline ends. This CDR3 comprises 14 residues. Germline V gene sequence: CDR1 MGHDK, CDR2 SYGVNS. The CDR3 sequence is CASSVGGQGEKLFF. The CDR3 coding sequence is TGTGCCAGCAGTGTCGGGGGGCAGGGTGAAAAACTGTTTTTT. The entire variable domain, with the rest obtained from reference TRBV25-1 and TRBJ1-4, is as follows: EADIYQTPRYLVIGTGKKITLECSQTMGHDKMYWYQQDPGMELHLIHYSYGVNSTEKGDLSSESTVSRIRTEHFPLTLESARPSHTSQYLCASSVGGQGEKLFFGSGTQLSVL.

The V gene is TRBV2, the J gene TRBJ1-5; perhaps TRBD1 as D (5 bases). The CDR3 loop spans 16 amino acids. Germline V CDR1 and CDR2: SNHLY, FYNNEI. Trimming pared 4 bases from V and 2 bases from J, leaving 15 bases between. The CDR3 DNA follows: TGTGCCAGCAGTGGGTTGTCAGGGCCGGGCAATCAGCCCCAGCATTTT. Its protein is CASSGLSGPGNQPQHF.

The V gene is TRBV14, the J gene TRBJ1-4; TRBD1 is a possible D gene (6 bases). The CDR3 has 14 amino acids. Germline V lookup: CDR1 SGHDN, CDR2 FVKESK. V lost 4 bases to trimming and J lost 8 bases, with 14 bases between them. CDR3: CASSPPGGAEKLFF. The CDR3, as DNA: TGTGCCAGCAGCCCCCCGGGGGGCGCGGAAAAACTGTTTTTT. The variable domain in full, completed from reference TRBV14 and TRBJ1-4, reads EAGVTQFPSHSVIEKGQTVTLRCDPISGHDNLYWYRRVMGKEIKFLLHFVKESKQDESGMPNNRFLAERTGGTYSTLKVQPAELEDSGVYFCASSPPGGAEKLFFGSGTQLSVL.

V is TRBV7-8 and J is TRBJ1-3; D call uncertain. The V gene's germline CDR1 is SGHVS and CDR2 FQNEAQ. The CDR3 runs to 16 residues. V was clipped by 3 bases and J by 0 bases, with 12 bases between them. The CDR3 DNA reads TGTGCCAGCAGCTTGACTTTGGCTAGCTCTGGAAACACCATATATTTT. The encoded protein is CASSLTLASSGNTIYF.

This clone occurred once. The chain's CDR3 is CASITRQGRETQYF. The CDR3 coding sequence is TGTGCCAGCATTACACGACAGGGGCGAGAGACCCAGTACTTC. V usage is TRBV28 and J usage is TRBJ2-5; 8 bases line up with TRBD1. V gave up 7 bases and J gave up 4 bases; unmatched junction bases: 8. The CDR3 loop spans 14 amino acids. Looked up from germline, CDR1 is MDHEN and CDR2 is SYDVKM.

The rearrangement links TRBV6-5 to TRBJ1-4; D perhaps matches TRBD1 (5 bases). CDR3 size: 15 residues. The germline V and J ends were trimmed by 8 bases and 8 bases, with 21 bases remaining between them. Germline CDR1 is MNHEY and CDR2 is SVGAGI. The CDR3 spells CASGREGDLSEKLFF. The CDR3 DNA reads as TGTGCCAGCGGGAGGGAAGGGGACCTTTCGGAAAAACTGTTTTTT.

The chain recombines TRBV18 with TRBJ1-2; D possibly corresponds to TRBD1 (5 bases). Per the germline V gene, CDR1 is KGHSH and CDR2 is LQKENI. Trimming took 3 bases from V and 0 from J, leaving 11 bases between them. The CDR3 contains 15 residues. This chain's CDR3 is CASSPSTVANYGYTF. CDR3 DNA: TGTGCCAGCTCACCGTCGACAGTAGCTAACTATGGCTACACCTTC.

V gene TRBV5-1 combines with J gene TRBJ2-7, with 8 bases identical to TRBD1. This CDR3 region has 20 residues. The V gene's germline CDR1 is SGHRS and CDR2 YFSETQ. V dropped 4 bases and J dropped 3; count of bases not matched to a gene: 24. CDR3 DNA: TGCGCCAGCAGCAGTGATCGTCCTTTAGGAAGGACAGGGTTAATCTACGAGCAGTACTTC. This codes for CASSSDRPLGRTGLIYEQYF.

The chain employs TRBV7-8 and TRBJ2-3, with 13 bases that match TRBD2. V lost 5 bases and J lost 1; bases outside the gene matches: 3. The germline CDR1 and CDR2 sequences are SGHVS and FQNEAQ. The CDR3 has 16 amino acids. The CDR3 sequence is CASSRGLAGGTDTQYF. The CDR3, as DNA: TGTGCCAGCAGCCGAGGACTAGCGGGGGGCACAGATACGCAGTATTTT.

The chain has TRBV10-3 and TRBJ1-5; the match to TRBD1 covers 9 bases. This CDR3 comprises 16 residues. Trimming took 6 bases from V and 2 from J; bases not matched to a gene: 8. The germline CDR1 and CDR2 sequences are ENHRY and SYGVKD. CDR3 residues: CAISDDRGTRNQPQHF. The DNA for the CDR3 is TGTGCCATCAGCGACGACAGGGGGACGCGCAATCAGCCCCAGCATTTT.

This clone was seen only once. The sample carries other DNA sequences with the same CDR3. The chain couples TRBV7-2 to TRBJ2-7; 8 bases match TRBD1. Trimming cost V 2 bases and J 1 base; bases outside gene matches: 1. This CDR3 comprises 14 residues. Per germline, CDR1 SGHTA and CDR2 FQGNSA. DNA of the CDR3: TGTGCCAGCAGCTTAAGGACAGGGTCCTACGAGCAGTACTTC. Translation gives CASSLRTGSYEQYF.

For the CDR3, the DNA is TGCAGCGTTGAACTGGGACAGGGTTACAATGAGCAGTTCTTC. Residues: CSVELGQGYNEQFF. The chain recombines TRBV29-1 with TRBJ2-1; 9 nucleotides align to TRBD1. V trimming: 2 bases; J trimming: 4 bases; junction bases outside the gene matches: 3. The CDR3 extends over 14 amino acids. Germline CDR1 and CDR2: SQVTM and ANQGSEA.

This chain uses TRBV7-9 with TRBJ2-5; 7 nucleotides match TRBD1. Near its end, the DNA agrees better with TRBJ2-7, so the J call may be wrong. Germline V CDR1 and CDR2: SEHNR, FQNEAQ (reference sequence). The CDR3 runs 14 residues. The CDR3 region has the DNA TGTGCCAGCAGCCAGACAGGGCTGTCCTACGAGCAGTACTTC. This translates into CASSQTGLSYEQYF.

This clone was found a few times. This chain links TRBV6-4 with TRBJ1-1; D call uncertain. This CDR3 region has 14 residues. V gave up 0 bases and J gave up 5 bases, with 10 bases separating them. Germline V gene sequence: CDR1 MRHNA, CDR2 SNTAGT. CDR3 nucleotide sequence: TGTGCCAGCAGTGACTCGGAGGATGGGACTGAAGCTTTCTTT. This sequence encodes CASSDSEDGTEAFF.

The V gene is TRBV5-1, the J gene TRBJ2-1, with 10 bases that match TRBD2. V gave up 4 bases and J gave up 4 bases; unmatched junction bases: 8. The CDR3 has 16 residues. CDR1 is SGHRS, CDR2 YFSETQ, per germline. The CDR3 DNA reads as TGCGCCAGCAGCACGGAGGAGCGGGGGGGTTACAATGAGCAGTTCTTC. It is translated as CASSTEERGGYNEQFF.

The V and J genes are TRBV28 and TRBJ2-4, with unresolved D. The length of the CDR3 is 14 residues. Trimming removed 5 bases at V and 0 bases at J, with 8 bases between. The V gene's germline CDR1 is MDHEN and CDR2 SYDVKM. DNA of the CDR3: TGTGCCAGCAGTGCCCAGGTAGCCAAAAACATTCAGTACTTC. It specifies CASSAQVAKNIQYF.

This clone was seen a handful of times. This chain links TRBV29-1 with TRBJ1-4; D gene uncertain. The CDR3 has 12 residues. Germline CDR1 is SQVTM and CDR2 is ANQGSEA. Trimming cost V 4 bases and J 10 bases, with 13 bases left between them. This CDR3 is CSVGQPEGKLFF. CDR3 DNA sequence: TGCAGCGTTGGACAACCAGAGGGAAAACTGTTTTTT.

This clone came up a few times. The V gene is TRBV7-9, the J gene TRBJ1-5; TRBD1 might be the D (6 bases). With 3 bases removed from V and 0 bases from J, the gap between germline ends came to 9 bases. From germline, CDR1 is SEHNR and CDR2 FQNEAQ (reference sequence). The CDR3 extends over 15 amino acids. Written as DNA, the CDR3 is TGTGCCAGCAGCTTCGGACAGTATAGCAATCAGCCCCAGCATTTT. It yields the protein CASSFGQYSNQPQHF.

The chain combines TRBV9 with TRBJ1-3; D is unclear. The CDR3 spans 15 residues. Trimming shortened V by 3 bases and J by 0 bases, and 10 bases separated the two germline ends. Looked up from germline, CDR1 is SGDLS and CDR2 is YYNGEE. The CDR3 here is CASSETGNSGNTIYF. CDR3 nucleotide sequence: TGTGCCAGCAGCGAGACGGGTAACTCTGGAAACACCATATATTTT.